The 6 T cell receptor beta chains below come from one sample, sequenced in a study of long-term antiretroviral therapy in people with HIV. At the survey level, the v3.0 immunoSEQ assay was run. Clones were read by immunoSEQ multiplex PCR, and TCRdb kept only the in-frame ones, dropping some. The table lists almost 20,000 clones, more than 80% of them singletons. The material sequenced was unsorted PBMCs, taken 0.2 years after starting antiretroviral therapy. The receptors were gathered from a woman in her forties with HIV.

The chain recombines TRBV6-6 with TRBJ1-6; no clear D. Germline-derived CDR1 and CDR2 are MNHNY and SVGAGI (reference sequence). The CDR3 is 14 amino acids. Between the trimmed V and J ends, which lost 2 bases and 8 bases, there was a span of 10 bases. The CDR3 reads CASSYRHGDSPLHF. CDR3 coding DNA: TGTGCCAGCAGTTACCGGCATGGGGATTCACCCCTCCACTTT.

This clone is a singleton in its sample. The rearrangement uses TRBV6-5 and TRBJ1-3, with TRBD1 as a possible D gene (5 bases). V dropped 2 bases and J dropped 2 bases, with 10 bases sitting between them. Germline CDR1 and CDR2: MNHEY and SVGAGI. This CDR3 has 15 amino acids. The CDR3 nucleotides are TGTGCCAGCAGTTACGACAGCACTACTGGAAACACCATATATTTT. It is translated as CASSYDSTTGNTIYF.

This clone is a singleton in its sample. This sequence joins TRBV5-4 and TRBJ1-6; weak D call: TRBD1 (5 bases). The CDR3 runs 15 residues. Germline V CDR1 and CDR2: SGHNT, YYREEE (reference sequence). V was pared by 7 bases and J by 1 base, with 12 bases between. CDR3 DNA: TGTGCCAGCCGGGCAAACAGGTCCTATAATTCACCCCTCCACTTT. Its translation is CASRANRSYNSPLHF.

The chain couples TRBV6-1 to TRBJ1-2; the D is unclear. The CDR3 is 15 amino acids. The germline V gene encodes CDR1 MNHNS and CDR2 SASEGT. Trimming cost V 1 base and J 4 bases, with 13 bases left between them. CDR3 in amino acids: CASSEGGVRSYGYTF. CDR3 sequence (DNA): TGTGCCAGCAGTGAAGGTGGGGTGAGGTCCTATGGCTACACCTTC.

The chain recombines TRBV13 with TRBJ1-4, with 8 bases matching TRBD1. With V trimmed by 5 bases and J by 8 bases, 10 bases remained unmatched. The CDR3 loop spans 15 amino acids. Germline V lookup: CDR1 PRHDT, CDR2 FYEKMQ (reference sequence). CDR3 in amino acids: CASSPRQGLEEKLFF. CDR3 nucleotides: TGTGCCAGCAGCCCACGACAGGGGCTGGAGGAAAAACTGTTTTTT.

By its share, this clone is medium-sized. The V and J genes are TRBV11-3 and TRBJ2-1, with TRBD2 matching 11 bases. Germline CDR1 and CDR2: SGHNT and YENEEA. The junction had 1 base not matched to a gene; V was cut back by 2 bases and J by 4 bases. This CDR3 spans 15 amino acids. CDR3 amino acids: CASSLTSGSYNEQFF. In nucleotides, the CDR3 is TGTGCCAGCAGCTTAACTAGCGGGAGTTACAATGAGCAGTTCTTC.